This TCR beta chain was profiled in a study of T cells in Graves' hyperthyroidism and ophthalmopathy. Clinical symptoms, serum thyroxine and TRAb, thyroid ultrasound and orbital computed tomography together formed the diagnostic basis. Study observations and caveats: The model predicted ophthalmopathy a median approximately six months before onset.

This CDR3 has 15 amino acids. Germline V gives CDR1 SEHNR, CDR2 FQNEAQ (reference sequence). J gave up 7 bases and V 4 bases, and 10 bases lay outside the gene matches. RNA transcripts yielded amplified TCR beta CDR3 regions. An initial round of RT-PCR targeting the TCR CDR3 relied on the HTBI primer set. TCRdb passed the multiplex PCR reads through MiXCR, listing each CDR3 protein once. The sample contains about 660,000 distinct CDR3 sequences, 40% to 55% of which appear only once. Worth noting for this clonotype: Antigen: not known.

The J gene is TRBJ2-7, the V gene TRBV7-9, with 10 bases fitting TRBD1. The TCR sequence derives from an adult man with Graves' disease, either hyperthyroidism or ophthalmopathy (not recorded which). The material sequenced was peripheral blood or thyroid tissue (not recorded which). CDR3 coding DNA: TGTGCCAGCAGCTCGAAGACAGGGGGCAAGGAAGAGCAGTACTTC. It codes for CASSSKTGGKEEQYF.